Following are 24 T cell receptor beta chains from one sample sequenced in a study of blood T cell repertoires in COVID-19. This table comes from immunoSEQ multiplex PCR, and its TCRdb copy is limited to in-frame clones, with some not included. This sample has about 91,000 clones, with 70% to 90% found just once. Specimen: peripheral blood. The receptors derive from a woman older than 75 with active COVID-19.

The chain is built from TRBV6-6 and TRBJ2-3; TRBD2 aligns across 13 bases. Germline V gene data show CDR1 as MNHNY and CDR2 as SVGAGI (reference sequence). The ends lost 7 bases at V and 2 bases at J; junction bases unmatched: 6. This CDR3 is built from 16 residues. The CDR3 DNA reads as TGTGCCAGCAACACGGGACTAGCGGGGACCACAGATACGCAGTATTTT. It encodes CASNTGLAGTTDTQYF.

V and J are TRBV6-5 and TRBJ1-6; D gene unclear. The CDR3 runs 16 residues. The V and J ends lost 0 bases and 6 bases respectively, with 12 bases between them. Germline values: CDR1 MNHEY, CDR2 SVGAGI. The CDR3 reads CASSYSLWLINSPLHF. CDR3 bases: TGTGCCAGCAGTTACTCGTTGTGGCTGATTAATTCACCCCTCCACTTT.

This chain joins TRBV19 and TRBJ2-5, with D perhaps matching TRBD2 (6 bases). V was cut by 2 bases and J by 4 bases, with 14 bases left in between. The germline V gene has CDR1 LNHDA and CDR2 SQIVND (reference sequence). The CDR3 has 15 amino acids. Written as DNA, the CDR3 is TGTGCCAGTAGTATAATAGGTGGAGGGCGAGAGACCCAGTACTTC. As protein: CASSIIGGGRETQYF. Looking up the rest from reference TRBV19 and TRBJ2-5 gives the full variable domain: DGGITQSPKYLFRKEGQNVTLSCEQNLNHDAMYWYRQDPGQGLRLIYYSQIVNDFQKGDIAEGYSVSREKKESFPLTVTSAQKNPTAFYLCASSIIGGGRETQYFGPGTRLLVL.

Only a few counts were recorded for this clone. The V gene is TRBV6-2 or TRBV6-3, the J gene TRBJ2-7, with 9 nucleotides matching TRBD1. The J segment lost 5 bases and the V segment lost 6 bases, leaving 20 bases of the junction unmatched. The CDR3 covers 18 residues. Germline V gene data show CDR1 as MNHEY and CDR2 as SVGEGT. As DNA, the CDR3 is TGTGCCAGCAGCCGCCCGGGACAGGGAGTGGTTCGAGTCGACGAGCAGTACTTC. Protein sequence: CASSRPGQGVVRVDEQYF.

CDR3 nucleotide sequence: TGTGCCAGCAGCGTACCTAGACAGGGTATGATTGAAGCTTTCTTT. Translating it yields CASSVPRQGMIEAFF. The rearrangement joins TRBV28 to TRBJ1-1; TRBD1 aligns across 7 bases. The CDR3 is 15 amino acids. Germline CDR1 MDHEN, CDR2 SYDVKM. V was pared by 6 bases and J by 7 bases, with 14 bases of the junction left unmatched.

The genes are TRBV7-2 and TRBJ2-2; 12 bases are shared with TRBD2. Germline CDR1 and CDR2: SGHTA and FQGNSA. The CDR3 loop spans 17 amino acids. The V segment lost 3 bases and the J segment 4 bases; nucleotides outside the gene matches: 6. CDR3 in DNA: TGTGCCAGCAGCTTGGGCCTAGCGGGAGGGGTCACCGGGGAGCTGTTTTTT. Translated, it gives CASSLGLAGGVTGELFF. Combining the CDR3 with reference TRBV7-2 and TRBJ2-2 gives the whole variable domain GAGVSQSPSNKVTEKGKDVELRCDPISGHTALYWYRQSLGQGLEFLIYFQGNSAPDKSGLPSDRFSAERTGGSVSTLTIQRTQQEDSAVYLCASSLGLAGGVTGELFFGEGSRLTVL.

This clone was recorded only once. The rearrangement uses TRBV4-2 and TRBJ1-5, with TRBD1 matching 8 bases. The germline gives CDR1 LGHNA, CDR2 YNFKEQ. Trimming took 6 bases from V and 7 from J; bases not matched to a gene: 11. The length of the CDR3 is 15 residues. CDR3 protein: CASSLDRGAGQPQHF. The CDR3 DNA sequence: TGTGCCAGCAGTCTTGACAGGGGCGCAGGGCAGCCCCAGCATTTT.

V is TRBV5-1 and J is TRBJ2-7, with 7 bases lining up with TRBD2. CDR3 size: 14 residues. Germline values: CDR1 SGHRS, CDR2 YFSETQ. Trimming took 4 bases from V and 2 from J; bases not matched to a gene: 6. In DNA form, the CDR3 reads TGCGCCAGCAGCCTGGCGGGGGAGACCTACGAGCAGTACTTC. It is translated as CASSLAGETYEQYF.

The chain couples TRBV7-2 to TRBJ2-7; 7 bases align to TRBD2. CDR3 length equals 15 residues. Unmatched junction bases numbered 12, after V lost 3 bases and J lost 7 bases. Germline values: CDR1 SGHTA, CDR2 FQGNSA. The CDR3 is CASSFTAGAVGEQYF. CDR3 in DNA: TGTGCCAGCAGCTTCACGGCGGGAGCGGTTGGGGAGCAGTACTTC.

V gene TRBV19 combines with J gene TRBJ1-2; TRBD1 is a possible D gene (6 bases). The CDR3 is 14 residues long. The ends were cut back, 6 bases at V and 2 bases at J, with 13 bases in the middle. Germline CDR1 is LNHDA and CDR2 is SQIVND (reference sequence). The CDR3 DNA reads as TGTGCCAGTAGGCCCTACAGGGTCAACTATGGCTACACCTTC. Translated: CASRPYRVNYGYTF. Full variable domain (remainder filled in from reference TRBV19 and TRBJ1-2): DGGITQSPKYLFRKEGQNVTLSCEQNLNHDAMYWYRQDPGQGLRLIYYSQIVNDFQKGDIAEGYSVSREKKESFPLTVTSAQKNPTAFYLCASRPYRVNYGYTFGSGTRLTVV.

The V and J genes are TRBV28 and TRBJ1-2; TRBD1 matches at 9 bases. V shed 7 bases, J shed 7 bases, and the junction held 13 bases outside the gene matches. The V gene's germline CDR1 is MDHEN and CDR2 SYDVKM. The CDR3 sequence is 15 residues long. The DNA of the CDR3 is TGTGCCAGCACCACCCGGGACAGGGATATGAGTGGCTACACCTTC. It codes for CASTTRDRDMSGYTF.

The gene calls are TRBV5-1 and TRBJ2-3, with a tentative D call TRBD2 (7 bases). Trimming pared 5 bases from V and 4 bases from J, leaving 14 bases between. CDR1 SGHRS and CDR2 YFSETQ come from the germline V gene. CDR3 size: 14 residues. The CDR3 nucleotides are TGCGCCAGCAGGTGGGGGGGCGAGGCAGATACGCAGTATTTT. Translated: CASRWGGEADTQYF.

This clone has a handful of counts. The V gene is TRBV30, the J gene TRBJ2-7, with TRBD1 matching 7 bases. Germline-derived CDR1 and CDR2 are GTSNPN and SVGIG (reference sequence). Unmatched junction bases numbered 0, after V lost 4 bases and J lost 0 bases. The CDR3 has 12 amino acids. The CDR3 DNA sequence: TGTGCCTGGACAGGGGGCTCCTACGAGCAGTACTTC. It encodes CAWTGGSYEQYF.

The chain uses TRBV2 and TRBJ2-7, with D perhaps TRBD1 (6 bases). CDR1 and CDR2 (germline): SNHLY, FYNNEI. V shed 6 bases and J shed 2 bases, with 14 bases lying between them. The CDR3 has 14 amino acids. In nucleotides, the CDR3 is TGTGCCAGCAGCTATGGACAGATAACCTACGAGCAGTACTTC. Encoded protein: CASSYGQITYEQYF.

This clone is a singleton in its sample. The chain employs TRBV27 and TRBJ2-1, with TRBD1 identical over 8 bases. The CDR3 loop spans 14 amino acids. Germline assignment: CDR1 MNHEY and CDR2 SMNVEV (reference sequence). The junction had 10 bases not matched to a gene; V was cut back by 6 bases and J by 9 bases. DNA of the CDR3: TGTGCCAGCAGAGCAACAGGGGGTAGGGGTGAGCAGTTCTTC. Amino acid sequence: CASRATGGRGEQFF.

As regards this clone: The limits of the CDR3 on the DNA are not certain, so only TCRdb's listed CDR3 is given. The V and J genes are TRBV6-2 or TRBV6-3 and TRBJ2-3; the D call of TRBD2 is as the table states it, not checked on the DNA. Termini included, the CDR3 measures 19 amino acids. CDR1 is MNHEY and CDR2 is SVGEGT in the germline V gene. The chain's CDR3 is CASSSSFAGLAGGTDTQYF.

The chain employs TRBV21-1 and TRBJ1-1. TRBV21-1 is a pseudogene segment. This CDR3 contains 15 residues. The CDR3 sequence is CASSEGWALDTEAFF. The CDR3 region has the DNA TGTGCCAGCAGCGAGGGATGGGCTCTTGATACTGAAGCTTTCTTT.

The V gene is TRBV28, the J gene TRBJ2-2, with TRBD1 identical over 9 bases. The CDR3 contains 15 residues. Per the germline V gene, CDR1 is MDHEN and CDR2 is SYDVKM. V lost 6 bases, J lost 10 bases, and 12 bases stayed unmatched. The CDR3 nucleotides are TGTGCCAGCAGCCACCTTGGACAGGGGAACATGGAGCTGTTTTTT. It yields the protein CASSHLGQGNMELFF.

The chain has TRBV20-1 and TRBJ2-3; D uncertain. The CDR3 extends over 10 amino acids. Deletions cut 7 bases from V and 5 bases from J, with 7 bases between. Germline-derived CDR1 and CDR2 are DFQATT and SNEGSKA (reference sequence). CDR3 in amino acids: CSVNRDTQYF. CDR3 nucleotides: TGCAGTGTTAACAGAGATACGCAGTATTTT.

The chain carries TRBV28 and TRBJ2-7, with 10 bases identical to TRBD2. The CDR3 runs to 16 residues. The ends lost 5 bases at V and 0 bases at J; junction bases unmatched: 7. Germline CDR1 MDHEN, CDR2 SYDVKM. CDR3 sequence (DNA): TGTGCCAGCAGTCTGGGCACTAGCGGGGCCTCCTACGAGCAGTACTTC. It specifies CASSLGTSGASYEQYF.

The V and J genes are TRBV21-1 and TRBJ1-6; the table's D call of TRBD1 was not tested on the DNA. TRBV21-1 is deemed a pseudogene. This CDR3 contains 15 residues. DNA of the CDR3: TGTGCCCGAGGAAACCAGGGAACTTGGCGTTCACCCCTCCACTTT. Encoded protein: CARGNQGTWRSPLHF.

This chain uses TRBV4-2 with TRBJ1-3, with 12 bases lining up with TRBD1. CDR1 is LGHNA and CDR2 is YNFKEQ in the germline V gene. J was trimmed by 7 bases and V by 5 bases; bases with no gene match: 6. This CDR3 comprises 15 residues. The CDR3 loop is CASSSLGQGANTIYF. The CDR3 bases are TGTGCCAGCAGCAGCTTGGGACAGGGGGCTAACACCATATATTTT.

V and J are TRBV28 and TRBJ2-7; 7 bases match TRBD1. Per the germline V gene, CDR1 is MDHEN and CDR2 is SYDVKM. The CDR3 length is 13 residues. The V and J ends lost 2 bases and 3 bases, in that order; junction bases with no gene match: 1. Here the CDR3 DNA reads TGTGCCAGCAGTTTAGACAGGGTCTACGAGCAGTACTTC. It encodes CASSLDRVYEQYF.

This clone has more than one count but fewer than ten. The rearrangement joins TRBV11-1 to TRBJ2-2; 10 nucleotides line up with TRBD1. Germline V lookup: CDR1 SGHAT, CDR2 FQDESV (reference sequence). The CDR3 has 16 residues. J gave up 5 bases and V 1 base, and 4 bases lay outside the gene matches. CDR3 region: CASSLGGTGVTGELFF. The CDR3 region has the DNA TGTGCCAGCAGCTTAGGAGGGACAGGGGTGACCGGGGAGCTGTTTTTT.